This TCR beta chain was found in a study of T cells in Graves' hyperthyroidism and ophthalmopathy. Study-wide results and limits: The model made its ophthalmopathy prediction, and onset followed a median approximately six months later. A 13 V-J signature model discriminated ophthalmopathy versus stable hyperthyroidism.

Germline values: CDR1 MNHEY, CDR2 SVGAGI. CDR3 length equals 16 residues. V shed 0 bases and J shed 2 bases, with 14 bases lying between them. This clonotype was observed many times. Its antigen is undetermined. RNA transcripts were the template for amplifying TCR beta CDR3 regions. During a first-round RT-PCR of the TCR CDR3, the HTBI primer set was used. One entry per CDR3 protein, called by TCRdb with MiXCR from the multiplex PCR reads. The data contain a few hundred thousand distinct CDR3 sequences, 17% of them singletons. The chain has TRBV6-5 and TRBJ2-7; perhaps TRBD1 as D (6 bases). The source material was blood. The TCR sequence derives from a woman in her forties or fifties with Graves' hyperthyroidism. This chain's CDR3 is CASSYSTGLTPYEQYF. DNA for the CDR3: TGTGCCAGCAGTTACTCGACAGGACTCACCCCCTACGAGCAGTACTTC.